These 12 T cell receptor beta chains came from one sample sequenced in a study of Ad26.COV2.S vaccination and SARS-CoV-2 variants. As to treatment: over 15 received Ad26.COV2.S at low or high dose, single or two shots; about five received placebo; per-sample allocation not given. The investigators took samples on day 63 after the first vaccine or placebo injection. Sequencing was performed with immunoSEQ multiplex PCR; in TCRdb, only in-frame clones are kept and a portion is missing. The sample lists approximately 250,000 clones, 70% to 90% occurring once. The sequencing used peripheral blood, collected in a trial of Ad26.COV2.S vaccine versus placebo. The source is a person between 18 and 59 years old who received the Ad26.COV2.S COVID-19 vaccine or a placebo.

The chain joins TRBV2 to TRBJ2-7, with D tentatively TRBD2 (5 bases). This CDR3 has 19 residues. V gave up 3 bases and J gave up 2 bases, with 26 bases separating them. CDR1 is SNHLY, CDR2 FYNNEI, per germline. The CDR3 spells CASSDLYIHAGRWTYEQYF. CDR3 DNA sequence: TGTGCCAGCAGTGATCTCTACATCCACGCGGGCAGGTGGACCTACGAGCAGTACTTC.

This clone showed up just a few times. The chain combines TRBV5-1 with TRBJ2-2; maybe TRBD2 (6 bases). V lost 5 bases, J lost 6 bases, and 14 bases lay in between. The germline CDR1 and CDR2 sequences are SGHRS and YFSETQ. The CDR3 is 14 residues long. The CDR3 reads CASRGTLSAGELFF. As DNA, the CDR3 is TGCGCCAGCAGGGGGACTCTATCGGCCGGGGAGCTGTTTTTT.

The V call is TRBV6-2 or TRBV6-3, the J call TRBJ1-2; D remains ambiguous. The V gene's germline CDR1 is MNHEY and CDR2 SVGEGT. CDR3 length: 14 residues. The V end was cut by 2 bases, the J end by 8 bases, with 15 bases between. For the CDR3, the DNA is TGTGCCAGCAGTTACCCCGGACCCCCGGGAGGCTACACCTTC. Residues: CASSYPGPPGGYTF.

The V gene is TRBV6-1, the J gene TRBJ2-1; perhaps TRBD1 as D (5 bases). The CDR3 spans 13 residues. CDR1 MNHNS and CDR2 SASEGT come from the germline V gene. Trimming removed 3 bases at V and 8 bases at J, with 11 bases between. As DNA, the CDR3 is TGTGCCAGCAGTGACCTGGGGCTCCATGAGCAGTTCTTC. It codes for CASSDLGLHEQFF.

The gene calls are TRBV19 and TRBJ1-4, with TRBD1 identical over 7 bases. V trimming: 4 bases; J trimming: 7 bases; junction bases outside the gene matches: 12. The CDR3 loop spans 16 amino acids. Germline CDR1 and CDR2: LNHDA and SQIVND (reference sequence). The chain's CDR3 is CASSSWGPKGAEKLFF. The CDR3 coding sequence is TGTGCCAGTAGTAGCTGGGGACCGAAGGGGGCTGAAAAACTGTTTTTT.

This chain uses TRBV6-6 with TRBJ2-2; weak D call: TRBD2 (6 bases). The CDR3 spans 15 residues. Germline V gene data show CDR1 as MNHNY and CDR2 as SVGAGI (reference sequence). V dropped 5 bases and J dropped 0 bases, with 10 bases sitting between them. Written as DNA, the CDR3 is TGTGCCAGCAGTACGGGAGCCGCGAACACCGGGGAGCTGTTTTTT. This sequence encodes CASSTGAANTGELFF.

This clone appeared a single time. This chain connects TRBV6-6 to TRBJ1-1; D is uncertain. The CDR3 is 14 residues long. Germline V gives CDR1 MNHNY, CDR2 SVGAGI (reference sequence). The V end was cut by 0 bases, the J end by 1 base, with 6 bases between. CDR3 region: CASSYSAQNTEAFF. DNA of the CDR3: TGTGCCAGCAGTTACTCGGCTCAGAACACTGAAGCTTTCTTT.

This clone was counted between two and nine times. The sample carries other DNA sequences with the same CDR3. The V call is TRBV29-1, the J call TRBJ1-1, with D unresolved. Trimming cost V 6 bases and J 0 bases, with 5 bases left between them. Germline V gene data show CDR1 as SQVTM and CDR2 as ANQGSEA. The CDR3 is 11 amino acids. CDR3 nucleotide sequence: TGCAGCGTCGGAGTGAACACTGAAGCTTTCTTT. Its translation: CSVGVNTEAFF. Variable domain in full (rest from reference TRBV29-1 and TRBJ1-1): SAVISQKPSRDICQRGTSLTIQCQVDSQVTMMFWYRQQPGQSLTLIATANQGSEATYESGFVIDKFPISRPNLTFSTLTVSNMSPEDSSIYLCSVGVNTEAFFGQGTRLTVV.

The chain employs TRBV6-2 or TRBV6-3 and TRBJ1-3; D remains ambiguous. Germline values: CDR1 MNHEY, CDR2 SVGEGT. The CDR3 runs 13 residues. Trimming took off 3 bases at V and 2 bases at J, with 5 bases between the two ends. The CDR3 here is CASSYRTGNTIYF. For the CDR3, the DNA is TGTGCCAGCAGTTATCGAACTGGAAACACCATATATTTT.

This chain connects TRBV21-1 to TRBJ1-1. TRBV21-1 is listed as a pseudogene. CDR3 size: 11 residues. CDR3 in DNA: TGTGCCAGCAAAGGCGGCGCCGAAGCTTTCTTT. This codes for CASKGGAEAFF.

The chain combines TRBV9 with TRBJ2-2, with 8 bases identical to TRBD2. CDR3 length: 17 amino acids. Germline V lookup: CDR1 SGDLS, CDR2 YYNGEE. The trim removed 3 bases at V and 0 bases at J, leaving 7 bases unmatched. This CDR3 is CASSESLAETNTGELFF. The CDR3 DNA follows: TGTGCCAGCAGCGAGTCACTAGCGGAGACGAACACCGGGGAGCTGTTTTTT.

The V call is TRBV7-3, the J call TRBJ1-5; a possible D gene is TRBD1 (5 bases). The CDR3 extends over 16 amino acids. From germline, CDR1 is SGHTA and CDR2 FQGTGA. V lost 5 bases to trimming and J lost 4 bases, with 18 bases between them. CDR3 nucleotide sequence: TGTGCCAGCAGCGGGAGAACCGGGACGGAAAATCAGCCCCAGCATTTT. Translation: CASSGRTGTENQPQHF.